A single sample is the source of the 5 T cell receptor beta chains below, sequenced in a study of T-cell memory formation after mild COVID-19. TCRdb reprocessed the 5' RACE reads via MiXCR and lists one record per CDR3 protein. The sample has some 490,000 distinct CDR3 sequences, roughly 20% seen once; the top ten hold 9% to 15%. Sequencing was done on a sample of PBMCs or a T cell subset sorted from them (not recorded which). All receptors derive from an adult woman who had mild COVID-19 (a few samples of this study predate the infection). Cell type and time point are not known.

The rearrangement joins TRBV4-1 to TRBJ2-7, with a tentative D call TRBD2 (6 bases). Germline V gives CDR1 MGHRA, CDR2 YSYEKL. The CDR3 spans 14 residues. Trimming left V 1 base short and J 7 bases short, with 14 bases between. The DNA of the CDR3 is TGCGCCAGCAGCCAAGTTATCGGCGGGAAGGAGCAGTACTTC. Translation gives CASSQVIGGKEQYF.

There are a few counts of this clonotype. The rearrangement uses TRBV5-1 and TRBJ2-7; D gene ambiguous. The V end was cut by 6 bases, the J end by 2 bases, with 18 bases between. CDR1 and CDR2 from the germline V gene are SGHRS and YFSETQ. The CDR3 runs to 15 residues. The CDR3 DNA follows: TGCGCCAGCACGCAGGTGGGCGGTTTTACCTACGAGCAGTACTTC. Protein: CASTQVGGFTYEQYF.

This clonotype occurred a few times. V usage is TRBV12-3 or TRBV12-4 and J usage is TRBJ1-5; possibly TRBD1 for D (5 bases). The CDR3 runs to 18 residues. V lost 2 bases and J lost 0, with 17 bases in between. CDR3 in amino acids: CASSLRGPGPYSNQPQHF. The CDR3, as DNA: TGTGCCAGCAGTTTACGGGGACCCGGCCCTTATAGCAATCAGCCCCAGCATTTT.

The table lists this clonotype with a few counts. V usage is TRBV15 and J usage is TRBJ2-5; maybe TRBD2 (7 bases). V lost 0 bases and J lost 5, with 13 bases in between. CDR3 length: 15 amino acids. Germline CDR1 and CDR2: LNHNV and YYDKDF (reference sequence). The CDR3 is CATSRDRGRGETQYF. The CDR3 nucleotides are TGTGCCACCAGCAGAGATCGGGGGAGGGGGGAGACCCAGTACTTC.

This chain connects TRBV24-1 to TRBJ2-1; D is ambiguous. This CDR3 spans 15 amino acids. V was clipped by 2 bases and J by 4 bases, with 11 bases between them. Germline lookup yields CDR1 KGHDR and CDR2 SFDVKD. The CDR3 sequence: CATSDSTADYNEQFF. DNA for the CDR3: TGTGCCACCAGTGATTCTACGGCAGATTACAATGAGCAGTTCTTC.